This T cell receptor (beta chain) was observed in a study of patients and donors after allogeneic stem cell transplantation. The CDR3 has 15 residues. Germline V gives CDR1 SGHNT, CDR2 YYREEE (reference sequence). The V gene end was trimmed by 5 bases and the J gene end by 8 bases; junction bases not matched to a gene: 10. TCRdb reprocessed the RT-PCR reads with MiXCR, giving one entry per CDR3 protein. The sample holds roughly 940,000 distinct CDR3 sequences, around 17% seen once. J is TRBJ2-1 and V is TRBV5-4, with 10 bases identical to TRBD1. The sequence came from a human donor who was either an allogeneic HSCT recipient or a stem cell or donor lymphocyte infusion donor (not recorded which). It is not recorded whose cells these are; they may come from a transplant donor. Sequencing was carried out using blood, either unsorted or a sorted T cell fraction (not recorded which). As DNA, the CDR3 is TGTGCCAGCAGTTGGGACAGGGGAGGTCTCGATGAGCAGTTCTTC. Protein product: CASSWDRGGLDEQFF.